This TCR beta chain was documented in a study of blood T cell repertoires in COVID-19. The method was immunoSEQ multiplex PCR; TCRdb's version includes in-frame clones alone and lacks a portion of them. The profile shows 200,000 to 250,000 clones, around 84% of them singletons. Trimming took 1 base from V and 1 from J; bases not matched to a gene: 4. The CDR3 is 17 amino acids. The germline V gene has CDR1 SGHRS and CDR2 YFSETQ. This sequence was found in a man aged 25 to 40 with acute COVID-19. Sequencing was carried out using PBMCs or T cells enriched from blood (not recorded which). The chain combines TRBV5-1 with TRBJ1-3; the match to TRBD1 covers 11 bases. This CDR3 is CASSLFGTGGSGNTIYF. For the CDR3, the DNA is TGCGCCAGCAGCTTGTTCGGGACAGGGGGGTCTGGAAACACCATATATTTT.